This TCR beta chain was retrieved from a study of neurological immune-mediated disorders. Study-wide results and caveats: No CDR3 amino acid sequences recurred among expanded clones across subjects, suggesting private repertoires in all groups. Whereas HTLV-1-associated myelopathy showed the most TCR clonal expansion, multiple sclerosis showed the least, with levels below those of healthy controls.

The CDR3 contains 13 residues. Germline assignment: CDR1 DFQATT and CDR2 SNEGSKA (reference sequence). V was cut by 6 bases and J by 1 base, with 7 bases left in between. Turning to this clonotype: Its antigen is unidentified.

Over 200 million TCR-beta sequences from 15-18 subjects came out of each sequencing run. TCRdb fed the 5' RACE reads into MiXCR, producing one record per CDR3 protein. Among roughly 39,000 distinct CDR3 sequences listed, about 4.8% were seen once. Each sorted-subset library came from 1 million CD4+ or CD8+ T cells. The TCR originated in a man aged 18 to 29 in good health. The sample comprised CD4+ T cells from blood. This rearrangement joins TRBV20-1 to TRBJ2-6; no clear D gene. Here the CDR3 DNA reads TGCAGTGCCCTCCAATCTGGGGCCAACGTCCTGACTTTC. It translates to CSALQSGANVLTF.